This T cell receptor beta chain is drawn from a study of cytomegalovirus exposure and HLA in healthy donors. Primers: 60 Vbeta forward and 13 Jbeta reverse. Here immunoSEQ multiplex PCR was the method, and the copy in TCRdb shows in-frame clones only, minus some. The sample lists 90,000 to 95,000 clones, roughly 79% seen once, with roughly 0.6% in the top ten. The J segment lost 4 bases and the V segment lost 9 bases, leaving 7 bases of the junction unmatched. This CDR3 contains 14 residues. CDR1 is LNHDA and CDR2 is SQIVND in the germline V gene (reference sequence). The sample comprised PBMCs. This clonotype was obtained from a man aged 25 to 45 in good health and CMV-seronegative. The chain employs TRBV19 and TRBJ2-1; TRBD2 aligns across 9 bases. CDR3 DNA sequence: TGTGCCAGCTCTCTGGCGGGAGGGTACAATGAGCAGTTCTTC. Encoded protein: CASSLAGGYNEQFF. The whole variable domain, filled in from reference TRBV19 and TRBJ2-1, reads DGGITQSPKYLFRKEGQNVTLSCEQNLNHDAMYWYRQDPGQGLRLIYYSQIVNDFQKGDIAEGYSVSREKKESFPLTVTSAQKNPTAFYLCASSLAGGYNEQFFGPGTRLTVL.